This T cell receptor beta chain originates from a study of molecular identifiers for immune sequencing clone quantification. In TCRdb, the PCR reads were re-called with MiXCR into one record per CDR3 protein. Of about 40,000 distinct CDR3 sequences listed, more than 20% were seen once; the top ten hold around 0.96%. The CDR3 consists of 12 residues. Trimming removed 8 bases from V and 9 bases from J; junction bases left unmatched: 12. Germline V lookup: CDR1 SQVTM, CDR2 ANQGSEA. Concerning this clonotype itself: This clone may be a read error of a much larger clone one base away.

V and J are TRBV29-1 and TRBJ1-1; 7 bases agree with TRBD1. The sequenced material came from naive CD8+ T cells from blood, with Jurkat cell RNA spiked in. Described subset: FACS-sorted CD8+CD4-CCR7+CD45RA+ naive T cells. This TCR was recovered from a human donor in good health. Some libraries in this study had Jurkat cell RNA spiked in. CDR3 amino acids: CSIWQGGDKAFF. The CDR3 DNA is TGCAGCATTTGGCAGGGGGGGGACAAAGCTTTCTTT.